This TCR beta chain was observed in a study of spatial heterogeneity in lung cancer. For the study at large: Samples were donated by 72 untreated early-stage non-small cell lung cancer patients. Mean representation of each unique TCR and UMI combination in the raw reads exceeded nine occurrences. Median follow-up for sequenced PBMC samples was two to three years after resection, when such samples existed.

The time point is: blood at routine non-recurrence follow-up after resection. No cells were sorted before sequencing. The whole RNA sequenced was extracted from tumor, nontumor lung or frozen PBMC. Every molecule of TCR cDNA had its own unique molecular identifier. MiXCR, applied by TCRdb to the 5' RACE reads, yields one record per CDR3 protein. The data contain about 52,000 distinct CDR3 sequences, 6% to 8.5% of them singletons. Ten or more counts support this clonotype. V was cut by 8 bases and J by 6 bases, with 16 bases left in between. The V gene's germline CDR1 is MNHEY and CDR2 SVGEGT. The CDR3 sequence is 13 residues long.

This TCR came from a female donor with early-stage non-small cell lung cancer. The sample was PBMCs, taken at follow-up. The V and J genes are TRBV6-2 or TRBV6-3 and TRBJ1-1; D is undetermined. The CDR3 bases are TGTGCCAGCTATACACCACTTTCCGCTGAAGCTTTCTTT. This encodes CASYTPLSAEAFF.